The text below deals with one TCR beta chain. The ends were cut back, 4 bases at V and 6 bases at J, with 10 bases in the middle. Germline V gene data show CDR1 as ENHRY and CDR2 as SYGVKD. The CDR3 totals 13 residues. The sample is drawn from a study of blood T cell repertoires in COVID-19. Study background: COVID-19 samples collected from the United States, Italy and Spain covered acute and convalescent phases.

Under the authors' procedure: Scientists estimated how many nucleated cells there were by amplifying reference gene primers. TCRdb's table, derived via immunoSEQ multiplex PCR, lists solely in-frame clones and lacks some. The DNA gave D and trimming, while V, J and clone size come from that table. The data contain about 36,000 clones, 80% to 85% of them singletons. The specimen was peripheral blood. The TCR comes from a man in his sixties with COVID-19, enrolled during active disease. The J gene is TRBJ1-5, the V gene TRBV10-3, with TRBD1 as a possible D gene (5 bases). CDR3 in DNA: TGTGCCATCAGTGCGGGGGAGCGTCAGCCCCAGCATTTT. This encodes CAISAGERQPQHF.